This TCR beta chain was profiled in a study of metastatic and nonmetastatic thyroid tumors. TCRdb reprocessed the PCR reads using MiXCR. The sample records tens of thousands of clones, less than 30% being singletons. Each patient went into thyroid surgery without having received any treatment. Concerning this clone itself: Mismatch with germline at one junction end may stem from a read error.

The sequencing sample was made of blood. The sequence derives from a female donor with papillary thyroid cancer or a benign thyroid nodule (not recorded which). Some clones in this sample may be carry-over from other donors' samples.

The CDR3 sequence is CSSKDWMSSVANVLTF. DNA of the CDR3: TGCAGTTCCAAGGACTGGATGAGCTCTGTGGCCAACGTCCTGACTTTC. The J gene is TRBJ2-6, the V gene TRBV20-1; possibly TRBD2 for D (5 bases). Germline V CDR1 and CDR2: DFQATT, SNEGSKA (reference sequence). The CDR3 totals 16 residues.